These 31 T cell receptor beta chains were all obtained from the same sample, sequenced in a study of blood T cell repertoires in COVID-19. Only in-frame clones appear in the TCRdb table, and some are missing; sequencing was by immunoSEQ multiplex PCR. The sample includes 150,000 or so clones, approximately 86% of them seen just once. Sequenced: peripheral blood. These receptors all stem from a man in his sixties with COVID-19, enrolled during active disease.

The chain is built from TRBV11-3 and TRBJ2-7; TRBD2 matches 12 bases. This CDR3 spans 14 amino acids. CDR1 SGHNT and CDR2 YENEEA come from the germline V gene. V was pared by 5 bases and J by 5 bases, with 4 bases of the junction left unmatched. For the CDR3, the DNA is TGTGCCAGCAGCCTTAGGACTAGCGGGAACGAGCAGTACTTC. Protein sequence: CASSLRTSGNEQYF.

The V and J genes are TRBV27 and TRBJ1-4; D not resolved. The V gene lost 2 bases and the J gene lost 7 bases, with 20 bases spanning the gap. CDR3 size: 17 residues. The germline CDR1 and CDR2 sequences are MNHEY and SMNVEV (reference sequence). CDR3 DNA: TGTGCCAGCAGTTTAAAGAGAGGAGCGGGGAGAGGTGAAAAACTGTTTTTT. Amino acids: CASSLKRGAGRGEKLFF.

The chain has TRBV4-3 and TRBJ1-2; 10 nucleotides agree with TRBD1. The J segment lost 6 bases and the V segment lost 2 bases, leaving 3 bases of the junction unmatched. The CDR3 is 14 amino acids. In germline, CDR1 is LGHNA, CDR2 YSLEER. The CDR3 DNA sequence: TGCGCCAGCAGCCAATGGACAGGGGGAAATGGCTACACCTTC. Protein sequence: CASSQWTGGNGYTF.

J is TRBJ2-1 and V is TRBV27, with 13 nucleotides matching TRBD2. The CDR3 is 17 residues long. CDR1 is MNHEY, CDR2 SMNVEV, per germline (reference sequence). The V segment lost 7 bases and the J segment 2 bases; nucleotides outside the gene matches: 8. The CDR3 sequence is CASTRTSGSLTYNEQFF. The CDR3 DNA reads as TGTGCCAGCACCCGGACTAGCGGGAGTTTAACCTACAATGAGCAGTTCTTC.

This sequence joins TRBV10-3 and TRBJ1-3; D is ambiguous. Germline-derived CDR1 and CDR2 are ENHRY and SYGVKD. V dropped 4 bases and J dropped 3 bases, with 4 bases sitting between them. This CDR3 region has 12 residues. The CDR3 region has the DNA TGTGCCATCAGTGTTTATGGAAACACCATATATTTT. This translates into CAISVYGNTIYF.

This chain's CDR3 is CAWLTSEFYEQYF. CDR3 bases: TGTGCCTGGTTGACTAGCGAATTCTACGAGCAGTACTTC. The chain is built from TRBV30 and TRBJ2-7, with 8 positions matching TRBD2. Trimming removed 5 bases from V and 3 bases from J; junction bases left unmatched: 6. Looked up from germline, CDR1 is GTSNPN and CDR2 is SVGIG (reference sequence). The CDR3 is 13 amino acids.

CDR3 DNA sequence: TGTGCCAGCAGCTTAGCGGGCGGGGCTACCTATGGCTACACCTTC. Amino acid sequence: CASSLAGGATYGYTF. The chain couples TRBV7-9 to TRBJ1-2; the D gene is possibly TRBD1 (5 bases). Trimming took off 0 bases at V and 4 bases at J, with 12 bases between the two ends. This CDR3 has 15 amino acids. Germline V gene data show CDR1 as SEHNR and CDR2 as FQNEAQ (reference sequence).

This clone was detected once. The V and J genes are TRBV7-2 and TRBJ2-7; 11 nucleotides line up with TRBD2. CDR3 size: 14 residues. V lost 4 bases and J lost 6; bases outside the gene matches: 5. Germline lookup yields CDR1 SGHTA and CDR2 FQGNSA. The CDR3 region is CASSYSGGAREQYF. CDR3 DNA: TGTGCCAGCAGCTATAGCGGGGGGGCTCGCGAGCAGTACTTC. Drawing the rest from reference TRBV7-2 and TRBJ2-7, the complete variable domain is GAGVSQSPSNKVTEKGKDVELRCDPISGHTALYWYRQSLGQGLEFLIYFQGNSAPDKSGLPSDRFSAERTGGSVSTLTIQRTQQEDSAVYLCASSYSGGAREQYFGPGTRLTVT.

This rearrangement joins TRBV7-2 to TRBJ1-1; possible D gene TRBD1, 5 bases. V lost 1 base to trimming and J lost 4 bases, with 10 bases between them. Per germline, CDR1 SGHTA and CDR2 FQGNSA. The CDR3 runs 14 residues. CDR3 nucleotides: TGTGCCAGCAGCTTAGGACAGTGGGGCACTGAAGCTTTCTTT. It yields the protein CASSLGQWGTEAFF.

V and J are TRBV19 and TRBJ1-2; D ambiguous. This CDR3 has 15 residues. The V gene lost 7 bases and the J gene lost 0 bases, with 15 bases spanning the gap. CDR1 LNHDA and CDR2 SQIVND come from the germline V gene (reference sequence). The CDR3, as DNA: TGTGCCAGTAAGGAGAAAGGAGGAACTAACTATGGCTACACCTTC. The encoded protein is CASKEKGGTNYGYTF.

The chain links TRBV3-1 (or the pseudogene TRBV3-2) to TRBJ2-7, with D perhaps matching TRBD2 (5 bases). The V gene's germline CDR1 is LGHDT and CDR2 YNNKEL (reference sequence). This CDR3 comprises 13 residues. V lost 3 bases to trimming and J lost 7 bases, with 13 bases between them. CDR3 DNA: TGTGCCAGCAGCCACCGTCGAAGGGAGGAGCAGTACTTC. Residues: CASSHRRREEQYF.

This chain uses TRBV9 with TRBJ2-3, with 9 bases fitting TRBD2. V lost 6 bases and J lost 4; bases outside the gene matches: 9. The CDR3 length is 15 residues. CDR1 SGDLS and CDR2 YYNGEE come from the germline V gene. CDR3 in DNA: TGTGCCAGCACCTCGTTAGCGGGAGTGGCAGATACGCAGTATTTT. Amino acid sequence: CASTSLAGVADTQYF.

This chain uses TRBV19 with TRBJ2-7; TRBD1 might be the D (5 bases). V lost 3 bases to trimming and J lost 4 bases, with 10 bases between them. This CDR3 region has 13 residues. The germline V gene has CDR1 LNHDA and CDR2 SQIVND (reference sequence). The CDR3 sequence is CASSIRGWYEQYF. The DNA for the CDR3 is TGTGCCAGTAGTATTAGGGGATGGTACGAGCAGTACTTC.

The chain joins TRBV10-3 to TRBJ2-3; D may be TRBD2 (6 bases). Trimming stripped 8 bases from V and 5 bases from J, with 14 bases between. The CDR3 has 13 amino acids. Germline CDR1 reads ENHRY; CDR2 reads SYGVKD. The DNA for the CDR3 is TGTGCCATCCGCCCGACTAGTATAGATACGCAGTATTTT. Its protein is CAIRPTSIDTQYF.

Only one count was recorded for this clone. V usage is TRBV3-1 (or the pseudogene TRBV3-2) and J usage is TRBJ1-2, with 7 bases matching TRBD1. V shed 7 bases and J 3 bases; nucleotides not matched to a gene: 2. The CDR3 runs to 12 residues. Germline V gene sequence: CDR1 LGHDT, CDR2 YNNKEL (reference sequence). CDR3 region: CASNTGDYGYTF. Written as DNA, the CDR3 is TGTGCCAGCAATACAGGGGACTATGGCTACACCTTC.

This chain links TRBV19 with TRBJ2-7; 7 bases agree with TRBD2. Germline lookup yields CDR1 LNHDA and CDR2 SQIVND (reference sequence). This CDR3 has 14 amino acids. J gave up 2 bases and V 7 bases, and 8 bases lay outside the gene matches. Written as DNA, the CDR3 is TGTGCCAGTACCCCGAGCGGGACCGCCTACGAGCAGTACTTC. Translated: CASTPSGTAYEQYF.

The V and J genes are TRBV9 and TRBJ1-6, with 8 bases aligning to TRBD1. Trimming at V came to 9 bases and at J to 9 bases, leaving 11 bases not matched to a gene. CDR3 length: 14 residues. Germline V lookup: CDR1 SGDLS, CDR2 YYNGEE. The CDR3 DNA reads TGTGCCACTGGGGACAGGACGTATGGTTCACCCCTCCACTTT. It encodes CATGDRTYGSPLHF. The whole variable domain, remainder taken from reference TRBV9 and TRBJ1-6, is DSGVTQTPKHLITATGQRVTLRCSPRSGDLSVYWYQQSLDQGLQFLIQYYNGEERAKGNILERFSAQQFPDLHSELNLSSLELGDSALYFCATGDRTYGSPLHFGNGTRLTVT.

V usage is TRBV19 and J usage is TRBJ1-2, with D unclear. The CDR3 spans 12 residues. CDR1 and CDR2 from the germline V gene are LNHDA and SQIVND (reference sequence). Trimming cost V 4 bases and J 3 bases, with 6 bases left between them. CDR3 loop: CASSRADYGYTF. Written as DNA, the CDR3 is TGTGCCAGTAGTAGGGCCGACTATGGCTACACCTTC.

The CDR3 DNA is TGTGCCAGCAGCTCAGGACAGGCACAATTGACAAATTCACCCCTCCACTTT. Amino acid sequence: CASSSGQAQLTNSPLHF. The chain recombines TRBV7-8 with TRBJ1-6; 7 positions agree with TRBD1. Germline V lookup: CDR1 SGHVS, CDR2 FQNEAQ. The CDR3 spans 17 residues. Unmatched junction bases numbered 13, after V lost 4 bases and J lost 7 bases.

The chain recombines TRBV7-8 with TRBJ1-4, with a tentative D call TRBD1 (5 bases). Germline assignment: CDR1 SGHVS and CDR2 FQNEAQ. The CDR3 is 13 amino acids. V lost 5 bases and J lost 10, with 14 bases in between. The CDR3 spells CASSPREGAKLFF. CDR3 coding DNA: TGTGCCAGCAGCCCAAGAGAAGGGGCAAAACTGTTTTTT. Together with reference TRBV7-8 and TRBJ1-4, the CDR3 gives the full variable domain: GAGVSQSPRYKVAKRGQDVALRCDPISGHVSLFWYQQALGQGPEFLTYFQNEAQLDKSGLPSDRFFAERPEGSVSTLKIQRTQQEDSAVYLCASSPREGAKLFFGSGTQLSVL.

The CDR3 nucleotides read TGTGCCAGCAGCCCACGGGACAGAGAAGCTTTCTTT. Translation gives CASSPRDREAFF. This chain connects TRBV3-1 (or the pseudogene TRBV3-2) to TRBJ1-1, with 7 bases lining up with TRBD1. Germline V gives CDR1 LGHDT, CDR2 YNNKEL (reference sequence). V lost 4 bases, J lost 8 bases, and 4 bases stayed unmatched. The CDR3 is 12 residues long.

The rearrangement links TRBV18 to TRBJ1-1; D call uncertain. This CDR3 spans 13 amino acids. Looked up from germline, CDR1 is KGHSH and CDR2 is LQKENI. The V and J ends lost 4 bases and 1 base respectively, with 7 bases between them. The DNA for the CDR3 is TGTGCCAGCTCACAGACACAGAACACTGAAGCTTTCTTT. Translation: CASSQTQNTEAFF.

The V gene is TRBV5-1, the J gene TRBJ1-4, with a weak D call TRBD1 (5 bases). CDR1 is SGHRS, CDR2 YFSETQ, per germline. V lost 8 bases and J 7 bases, leaving 12 bases between the germline ends. There are 12 residues in the CDR3. The CDR3 DNA reads as TGCGCCAGTAGGGGATTTGGTGAAAAACTGTTTTTT. Its protein product is CASRGFGEKLFF.

This sequence joins TRBV6-5 and TRBJ1-3; D uncertain. V was pared by 5 bases and J by 4 bases, with 9 bases between. CDR1 and CDR2 from the germline V gene are MNHEY and SVGAGI. The CDR3 has 13 amino acids. The CDR3 nucleotides read TGTGCCAGCAGTCAGGTGAAGGGAAACACCATATATTTT. Its translation is CASSQVKGNTIYF.

The rearrangement links TRBV11-3 to TRBJ2-1; 8 bases agree with TRBD2. The ends lost 8 bases at V and 4 bases at J; junction bases unmatched: 7. Germline CDR1 and CDR2: SGHNT and YENEEA. This CDR3 comprises 14 residues. CDR3 in amino acids: CASQPSGRYNEQFF. The CDR3 coding sequence is TGTGCCAGCCAGCCGAGCGGGAGATACAATGAGCAGTTCTTC.

The J gene is TRBJ2-7, the V gene TRBV19; 13 bases are a match to TRBD2. Trimming cost V 5 bases and J 1 base; bases outside gene matches: 8. This CDR3 region has 17 residues. Germline CDR1 reads LNHDA; CDR2 reads SQIVND (reference sequence). Written as DNA, the CDR3 is TGTGCCAGTAGTGAGGGACTAGCGGGGCTGAGATCCTACGAGCAGTACTTC. It encodes CASSEGLAGLRSYEQYF. The full variable domain, completed using reference TRBV19 and TRBJ2-7, is DGGITQSPKYLFRKEGQNVTLSCEQNLNHDAMYWYRQDPGQGLRLIYYSQIVNDFQKGDIAEGYSVSREKKESFPLTVTSAQKNPTAFYLCASSEGLAGLRSYEQYFGPGTRLTVT.

This chain uses TRBV5-5 with TRBJ1-1, with TRBD1 identical over 9 bases. Germline values: CDR1 SGHKS, CDR2 YYEKEE (reference sequence). The CDR3 is 17 residues long. V lost 4 bases and J lost 4; bases outside the gene matches: 14. CDR3 nucleotides: TGTGCCAGCAGCGGCCGGGACAGGGAGGTCTTATCCACTGAAGCTTTCTTT. It translates to CASSGRDREVLSTEAFF.

The CDR3 loop reads CASSTQGGDRGNQPQHF. DNA for the CDR3: TGTGCCAGTAGCACTCAGGGAGGGGATCGCGGCAATCAGCCCCAGCATTTT. This rearrangement joins TRBV19 to TRBJ1-5; tentatively, D is TRBD1 (5 bases). With 6 bases removed from V and 2 bases from J, the gap between germline ends came to 20 bases. Germline CDR1 and CDR2: LNHDA and SQIVND (reference sequence). The CDR3 length is 17 residues.

The chain recombines TRBV25-1 with TRBJ1-4, with TRBD1 as a possible D gene (6 bases). Per germline, CDR1 MGHDK and CDR2 SYGVNS. Deletions cut 3 bases from V and 6 bases from J, with 14 bases between. The CDR3 runs to 15 residues. The CDR3 loop reads CASSDLRGQYEKLFF. The DNA for the CDR3 is TGTGCCAGCAGTGATCTCCGTGGACAGTATGAAAAACTGTTTTTT.

The genes are TRBV11-2 and TRBJ2-5, with unresolved D. The length of the CDR3 is 13 residues. Germline V lookup: CDR1 SGHAT, CDR2 FQNNGV. The V and J ends lost 5 bases and 5 bases respectively, with 12 bases between them. The CDR3 loop reads CASSTDGTETQYF. The DNA for the CDR3 is TGTGCCAGCAGCACCGATGGCACGGAGACCCAGTACTTC.

This clone was detected once. The V and J genes are TRBV11-3 and TRBJ1-6, with TRBD1 matching 7 bases. The germline V gene has CDR1 SGHNT and CDR2 YENEEA. This CDR3 spans 13 amino acids. The trim removed 6 bases at V and 8 bases at J, leaving 4 bases unmatched. This CDR3 reads CASRRDSYSPLHF. CDR3 nucleotide sequence: TGTGCCAGCAGAAGGGACAGCTATTCACCCCTCCACTTT.